A single sample gave rise to the 15 T cell receptor beta chains below, sequenced in a study of cytomegalovirus exposure and HLA in healthy donors. With 60 Vbeta and 13 Jbeta primers, the PCR was carried out. Some clones are missing from TCRdb's copy, which holds only in-frame ones; the method was immunoSEQ multiplex PCR. The sample includes 250,000 to 300,000 clones, almost 85% of them seen just once. The material sequenced was PBMCs. These TCRs come from a woman in her thirties or forties in good health and CMV-seropositive.

The chain is built from TRBV11-3 and TRBJ1-1; 8 nucleotides line up with TRBD1. Trimming removed 3 bases from V and 10 bases from J; junction bases left unmatched: 13. Germline CDR1 SGHNT, CDR2 YENEEA. CDR3 size: 15 residues. The CDR3 region has the DNA TGTGCCAGCAGCTTTAGGCAGGGGGCGATCGGGGGAGCTTTCTTT. Translation gives CASSFRQGAIGGAFF.

V is TRBV4-3 and J is TRBJ2-7, with 7 bases lining up with TRBD1. This CDR3 is built from 16 residues. Trimming took 0 bases from V and 1 from J; bases not matched to a gene: 6. Germline values: CDR1 LGHNA, CDR2 YSLEER. The CDR3 protein is CASSQEGPDRSYEQYF. For the CDR3, the DNA is TGCGCCAGCAGCCAAGAGGGACCGGACAGGTCCTACGAGCAGTACTTC.

This rearrangement joins TRBV20-1 to TRBJ1-1, with 7 bases identical to TRBD1. The CDR3 spans 11 residues. Trimming at V came to 2 bases and at J to 9 bases, leaving 3 bases not matched to a gene. Germline CDR1 DFQATT, CDR2 SNEGSKA (reference sequence). The CDR3 here is CSARIGGQAFF. CDR3 DNA: TGCAGTGCTAGAATAGGGGGCCAAGCTTTCTTT.

The J gene is TRBJ1-1, the V gene TRBV7-2; 7 bases are shared with TRBD1. CDR1 is SGHTA and CDR2 is FQGNSA in the germline V gene. The length of the CDR3 is 15 residues. The J segment lost 1 base and the V segment lost 0 bases, leaving 2 bases of the junction unmatched. This CDR3 reads CASSLAGQRNTEAFF. In nucleotides, the CDR3 is TGTGCCAGCAGCTTAGCGGGACAGAGGAACACTGAAGCTTTCTTT.

This clone occurred a few times. This chain links TRBV11-1 with TRBJ2-4; a weak D match, TRBD2 (5 bases). Trimming left V 2 bases short and J 9 bases short, with 11 bases between. The germline CDR1 and CDR2 sequences are SGHAT and FQDESV (reference sequence). The CDR3 sequence is 13 residues long. CDR3 region: CASSLSGSAIQYF. The CDR3 DNA is TGTGCCAGCAGCTTAAGTGGTAGCGCCATTCAGTACTTC. Complete variable domain (other parts from reference TRBV11-1 and TRBJ2-4): EAEVAQSPRYKITEKSQAVAFWCDPISGHATLYWYRQILGQGPELLVQFQDESVVDDSQLPKDRFSAERLKGVDSTLKIQPAELGDSAMYLCASSLSGSAIQYFGAGTRLSVL.

V gene TRBV6-5 combines with J gene TRBJ1-2; D not resolved. Trimming left V 4 bases short and J 0 bases short, with 6 bases between. Germline V CDR1 and CDR2: MNHEY, SVGAGI. The CDR3 contains 13 residues. The CDR3 protein is CASSLGANYGYTF. The CDR3 DNA is TGTGCCAGCAGTTTGGGAGCTAACTATGGCTACACCTTC.

V and J are TRBV7-9 and TRBJ2-3; perhaps TRBD1 as D (6 bases). This CDR3 region has 17 residues. V was trimmed by 3 bases and J by 0 bases, leaving 16 bases between them. Germline V gives CDR1 SEHNR, CDR2 FQNEAQ (reference sequence). The CDR3 sequence: CASSFPQGKTSTDTQYF. The CDR3 DNA reads as TGTGCCAGCAGCTTTCCGCAGGGGAAGACTAGCACAGATACGCAGTATTTT.

The chain recombines TRBV11-2 with TRBJ2-1; TRBD2 aligns across 8 bases. The CDR3 loop spans 13 amino acids. V was clipped by 5 bases and J by 15 bases; unmatched bases: 12. CDR1 is SGHAT, CDR2 FQNNGV, per germline. The CDR3 DNA follows: TGTGCCAGCAGCCCGGGACTAGGACGGGGACGGTTCTTC. Translation gives CASSPGLGRGRFF.

The chain recombines TRBV11-3 with TRBJ2-1; TRBD2 is a possible D gene (6 bases). Trimming stripped 1 base from V and 6 bases from J, with 10 bases between. There are 14 residues in the CDR3. Looked up from germline, CDR1 is SGHNT and CDR2 is YENEEA. As DNA, the CDR3 is TGTGCCAGCAGCTTAGTGGCGGGAAGCAATGAGCAGTTCTTC. This translates into CASSLVAGSNEQFF.

The V and J genes are TRBV14 and TRBJ2-1; D uncertain. The CDR3 totals 12 residues. V lost 4 bases and J 12 bases, leaving 13 bases between the germline ends. Looked up from germline, CDR1 is SGHDN and CDR2 is FVKESK. The CDR3 is CASSPGGYGQFF. CDR3 coding DNA: TGTGCCAGCAGCCCTGGCGGTTATGGGCAGTTCTTC.

The V call is TRBV29-1, the J call TRBJ2-3; 7 bases are shared with TRBD2. Germline CDR1 reads SQVTM; CDR2 reads ANQGSEA. With 8 bases clipped from V and 8 bases from J, the junction kept 7 bases outside the gene matches. This CDR3 region has 11 residues. The CDR3 sequence is CSHITGGTQYF. The CDR3 DNA reads as TGCAGCCATATAACGGGGGGTACGCAGTATTTT.

The genes are TRBV7-7 and TRBJ2-1; a possible D gene is TRBD2 (6 bases). Germline CDR1 reads SSHAT; CDR2 reads FNYEAQ (reference sequence). The CDR3 totals 15 residues. The germline V and J ends were trimmed by 1 base and 4 bases, with 11 bases remaining between them. The CDR3 sequence: CASSLELAPYNEQFF. For the CDR3, the DNA is TGTGCCAGCAGCTTAGAACTAGCACCGTACAATGAGCAGTTCTTC. Variable domain in full (rest from reference TRBV7-7 and TRBJ2-1): GAGVSQSPRYKVTKRGQDVTLRCDPISSHATLYWYQQALGQGPEFLTYFNYEAQPDKSGLPSDRFSAERPEGSISTLTIQRTEQRDSAMYRCASSLELAPYNEQFFGPGTRLTVL.

The rearrangement joins TRBV30 to TRBJ2-5; D gene ambiguous. The CDR3 is 12 residues long. V lost 7 bases to trimming and J lost 4 bases, with 13 bases between them. The germline V gene encodes CDR1 GTSNPN and CDR2 SVGIG (reference sequence). The CDR3 sequence: CAFAAGLETQYF. DNA for the CDR3: TGTGCCTTCGCGGCCGGATTAGAGACCCAGTACTTC.

The gene calls are TRBV7-9 and TRBJ1-1; 7 bases agree with TRBD1. Germline values: CDR1 SEHNR, CDR2 FQNEAQ (reference sequence). The CDR3 totals 14 residues. V lost 3 bases and J lost 1; bases outside the gene matches: 2. The CDR3 here is CASSLRQGNTEAFF. CDR3 nucleotide sequence: TGTGCCAGCAGCTTGCGACAGGGGAACACTGAAGCTTTCTTT.

This clone is a singleton in its sample. Within the sample, other DNA sequences also encode this same CDR3. This chain uses TRBV30 with TRBJ1-5, with unresolved D. V was pared by 0 bases and J by 1 base, with 4 bases between. Per the germline V gene, CDR1 is GTSNPN and CDR2 is SVGIG (reference sequence). The CDR3 contains 13 residues. The chain's CDR3 is CAWSVESNQPQHF. CDR3 DNA sequence: TGTGCCTGGAGTGTTGAGAGCAATCAGCCCCAGCATTTT.